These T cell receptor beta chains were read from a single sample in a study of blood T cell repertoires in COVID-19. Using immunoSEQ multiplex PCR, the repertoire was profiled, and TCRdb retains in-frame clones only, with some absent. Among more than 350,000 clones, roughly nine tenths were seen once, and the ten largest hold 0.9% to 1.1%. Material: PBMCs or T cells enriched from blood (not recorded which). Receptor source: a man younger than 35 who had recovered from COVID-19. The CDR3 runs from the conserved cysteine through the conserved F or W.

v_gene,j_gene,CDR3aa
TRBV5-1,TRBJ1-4,CASSSDRANEKLFF
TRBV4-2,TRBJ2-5,CASSQDGAGGQETQYF
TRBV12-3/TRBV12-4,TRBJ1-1,CASSITGTTEAFF
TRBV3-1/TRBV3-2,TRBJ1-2,CASSQDHRASLKVNYGYTF
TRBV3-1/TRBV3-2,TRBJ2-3,CASSSYGRSTDTQYF
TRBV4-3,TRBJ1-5,CASSRTSTSNQPQHF
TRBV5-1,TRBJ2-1,CASSLALPGQGSYNEQFF
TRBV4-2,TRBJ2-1,CASSQTDRDNEQFF
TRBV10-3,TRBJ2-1,CAISPRAGVYEQFF
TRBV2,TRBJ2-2,CASSGQGSGELFF
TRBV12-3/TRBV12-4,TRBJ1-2,CASSLGQGYTF
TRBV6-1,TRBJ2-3,CASSERGGQGPDTQYF
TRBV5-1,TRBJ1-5,CASSLEAGNSNQPQHF
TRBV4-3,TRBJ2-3,CASSQDPGIAGFSSTDTQYF
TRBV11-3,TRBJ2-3,CASSLHSGGASGNTQYF
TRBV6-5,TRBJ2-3,CASTVSGATDTQYF
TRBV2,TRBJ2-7,CASSDEGYEQYF